This T cell receptor (beta chain) was profiled in a study of long-term antiretroviral therapy in people with HIV. Findings and caveats of the study: Adherence to ART, viral resistance and therapy changes lacked any data. Clones with expansion before ART led the repertoire at all time points. HIV repertoires covered narrower CDR3 length ranges than controls did.

CDR1 LGHNT and CDR2 FRNRAP come from the germline V gene. This CDR3 region has 14 residues. Trimming stripped 7 bases from V and 5 bases from J, with 16 bases between. On this clone: The antigen remains unidentified.

Going into DNA extraction, samples held about 0.85-11 million cryopreserved PBMC. Survey level was the resolution at which the v3.0 immunoSEQ assay ran. The assay was immunoSEQ multiplex PCR, and TCRdb's table has in-frame clones only and misses some. The sample has around 14,000 clones; over 70% are singletons. This sequence joins TRBV12-5 and TRBJ2-3, with D possibly TRBD1 on 5 matching bases. The starting material was unsorted PBMCs, obtained 1.3 years before starting antiretroviral therapy. This TCR came from a man aged 35 to 55 with HIV. CDR3 loop: CASDHQGGIDTQYF. DNA for the CDR3: TGTGCTAGTGATCACCAGGGTGGTATAGATACGCAGTATTTT.